This record covers a single T cell receptor (beta chain). Its antigen is as yet unknown. The CDR3 has 16 amino acids. V lost 8 bases, J lost 0 bases, and 13 bases stayed unmatched. Per the germline V gene, CDR1 is SGHRS and CDR2 is YFSETQ. Semi-nested PCR with Nested Universal Primer A followed constant-region reverse priming of full-length variable regions. TCRdb processed the 5' RACE reads anew with MiXCR; each CDR3 protein has one entry. The sample lists 35,000 to 50,000 distinct CDR3 sequences, over 25% occurring once. The study, taken as a whole, reports: Larger-cohort validation covered only one TCR beta V-J rearrangement.

The sequence derives from a female donor with breast cancer. Source material: memory CD4+ T cells sorted from a lymph node. Subset reported: memory CD4+ T cells, CD4+CD45RO+CD25-. The gene calls are TRBV5-1 and TRBJ1-1; 7 bases align to TRBD1. Here the CDR3 reads CASKETTGAMNTEAFF. CDR3 bases: TGCGCCAGTAAAGAAACTACAGGGGCGATGAACACTGAAGCTTTCTTT.